This T cell receptor beta chain was sequenced for a study of Graves' ophthalmopathy and Graves' hyperthyroidism. Diagnostic conclusions were grounded in clinical symptoms, serum thyroxine, TRAb, thyroid ultrasound and orbital computed tomography. PBMCs stemmed from over 9.5 ml of fresh peripheral blood. This clonotype was observed at least ten times. Its antigen is currently unknown. The sequenced template was RNA, covering the TCR beta CDR3 region. RT-PCR was first run with HTBI primers, then multiplex PCR in a second round. TCRdb independently ran MiXCR on the multiplex PCR reads; one entry per CDR3 protein. The sample lists 680,000 or so distinct CDR3 sequences; approximately 22% were seen once. Per the germline V gene, CDR1 is MNHEY and CDR2 is SMNVEV (reference sequence). This CDR3 contains 15 residues. V was clipped by 2 bases and J by 5 bases, with 12 bases between them. Study results and limitations: Ophthalmopathy was separated from stable hyperthyroidism by a 13-signature model with 87.88% sensitivity and roughly 84% specificity. Blood contained most expanded thyroid clonotypes exceeding 0.001 frequency.

The chain recombines TRBV27 with TRBJ2-2; D is perhaps TRBD1 or TRBD2 (6 bases each). The source material was peripheral blood. The receptor comes from a woman between 18 and 29 years old with stable Graves' hyperthyroidism. Some clones in this sample may be carry-over from other donors' samples. The CDR3 coding sequence is TGTGCCAGCAGTTTAGGAGGGACAACAACCGGGGAGCTGTTTTTT. Translation: CASSLGGTTTGELFF.